A selection of T cell receptor beta chains follows, all from one sample in a study of CD8+CD57+ T cells in acquired aplastic anemia. TCRdb used MiXCR to reprocess the reads, holding one entry per CDR3 protein. In the table there are 150,000 or so distinct CDR3 sequences, about 45% of which are singletons. Sequenced material: sorted CD4+, CD8+, or CD8+CD57+ T cells (not recorded which) from PBMCs. The receptor source for this set is a human donor with aplastic anemia. CDR3s include the opening cysteine and the closing phenylalanine or tryptophan. Each record gives: D gene, J gene, V gene, clone size, CDR3 DNA, CDR3 protein. A D gene is named only where the DNA matches it firmly. The size field is filled for only some rows; it gives once, few, many or a size class.

>TRBD2|TRBJ2-3|TRBV2|many
TGTGCCAGCAGTGCCCTACTAGCGGGAGGACTAGATACGCAGTATTTT
CASSALLAGGLDTQYF
>TRBD1|TRBJ2-1|TRBV7-2|many
TGTGCCAGCAGCTTCGATCGCGACAGGGTTGAGCAGTTCTTC
CASSFDRDRVEQFF
>.|TRBJ1-6|TRBV6-1|many
TGTGCCAGCAGTGAAGTCCGGGGTTCACCCCTCCACTTT
CASSEVRGSPLHF
>TRBD1|TRBJ1-2|TRBV6-1|.
TGTACCAGCAGATCCGGACAGGGAAGGGATGGATACACCTTC
CTSRSGQGRDGYTF
>.|TRBJ1-3|TRBV4-3|.
TGCGCCAGCAGCCAAGAAATCCCGGGGTACACCATATATTTT
CASSQEIPGYTIYF
>.|TRBJ2-7|TRBV29-1|.
TGCAGCGTTGAAGCCGGGGATTTTCCCGCCTACGAGCAGTACTTC
CSVEAGDFPAYEQYF
>TRBD1|TRBJ1-2|TRBV20-1|many
TGCAGTGCTAGTCCGAGACGAACCGGTGGACAGGACTATGGCTACACCTTC
CSASPRRTGGQDYGYTF
>.|TRBJ1-1|TRBV29-1|many
TGCAGCGCTTTATGGAACACTGAAGCTTTCTTT
CSALWNTEAFF
>.|TRBJ1-3|TRBV7-9|.
TGTGCCAGCAGCCGACAGTCGCTCTCTGGAAACACCATATATTTT
CASSRQSLSGNTIYF
>.|TRBJ2-1|TRBV29-1|.
TGCAGCGTTGAAGATCAAGGAGACAATGAGCAGTTCTTC
CSVEDQGDNEQFF
>TRBD2|TRBJ2-1|TRBV24-1|.
TGTGCCACCCGTAGCGGGAGGGATGAGCAGTTCTTC
CATRSGRDEQFF
>TRBD1|TRBJ1-3|TRBV25-1|.
TGTGCCGGAGGGACAGGCTCTGGAAACACCATATATTTT
CAGGTGSGNTIYF
>.|TRBJ2-2|TRBV12-3/TRBV12-4|few
TGTGCCAGCAGACGACTTGCCAGCGGGGGGGAGCTGTTTTTT
CASRRLASGGELFF
>.|TRBJ1-1|TRBV10-1|.
TGCGCCAGCAGTGGGAGGGGCAGGGGGAACACTGAAGCTTTCTTT
CASSGRGRGNTEAFF
>.|TRBJ2-3|TRBV15|.
TGTGCCAGCAGCTCAACAGGCACAGATACGCAGTATTTT
CASSSTGTDTQYF
>TRBD1|TRBJ2-2|TRBV10-2|.
TGCGCCAGCAGGGACAGGGTTGCCGGGGAGCTGTTTTTT
CASRDRVAGELFF
>TRBD1|TRBJ2-2|TRBV29-1|.
TGCAGCGTTGAAGATCGCGACAGGGGGGTCGGGGAGCTGTTTTTT
CSVEDRDRGVGELFF
>TRBD2|TRBJ2-1|TRBV7-8|.
TGTGCCAGCAGCTTAGCGAGGGCGGGGGGGCGCAATGAGCAGTTCTTC
CASSLARAGGRNEQFF
>.|TRBJ1-6|TRBV5-1|many
TGCGCCAGCAGCCCCAGGGGCGACAATAATTCACCCCTCCACTTT
CASSPRGDNNSPLHF
>.|TRBJ2-1|TRBV19|many
TGTGCCAGTCGGGATACAGGGCTAGACAATGAGCAGTTCTTC
CASRDTGLDNEQFF
>TRBD2|TRBJ2-3|TRBV7-7|many
TGTGCCAGCAGCTCCGGGGGGGCGGGGGGAGATACGCAGTATTTT
CASSSGGAGGDTQYF
>.|TRBJ2-3|TRBV24-1|.
TGTGCCACCAGTCACGGGAGATCTAGCACAGATACGCAGTATTTT
CATSHGRSSTDTQYF
>.|TRBJ2-5|TRBV10-3|.
TGTGCCAGCGGATGGGGAACCCCGGGAGAGACCCAGTACTTC
CASGWGTPGETQYF
>.|TRBJ2-1|TRBV24-1|.
TGTGCCACCAGCAGCTTGGGGCAGGGGTACAATGAGCAGTTCTTC
CATSSLGQGYNEQFF
>.|TRBJ2-1|TRBV5-4|few
TGTGCCAGCAGCCGGATAGAGACAGATGAGCAGTTCTTC
CASSRIETDEQFF